Listed below are T cell receptor beta chains from one sample, sequenced in a study of blood T cells in healthy people across ages. TCRdb reprocessed the 5' RACE reads with MiXCR, giving one entry per CDR3 protein. The sample consists of 780,000 or so distinct CDR3 sequences, roughly 25% of them appearing once. The sample was also linked to a second study, of T cells of mothers and their children.

The sample taken for sequencing was blood. Source of these receptors: a boy aged 10-17 years in good health. The CDR3 runs from the conserved cysteine through the conserved F or W. D genes are given only for firm matches. Not every row has a clone size; where given, it reads once, few, many or a size class.

j_call | d_call | clone_size | v_call | cdr3_aa | cdr3_nt
TRBJ1-2 | NA | NA | TRBV7-9 | CASSLMTGAYGYTF | TGTGCCAGCAGCTTAATGACAGGTGCATATGGCTACACCTTC
TRBJ1-2 | NA | NA | TRBV20-1 | CSARDRSSYGYTF | TGCAGTGCTAGAGATCGATCGTCCTATGGCTACACCTTC
TRBJ2-7 | NA | few | TRBV28 | CASSLSRGPGEQYF | TGTGCCAGCAGTTTAAGTCGGGGCCCCGGGGAGCAGTACTTC
TRBJ1-1 | NA | few | TRBV7-3 | CASRDYVNTEAFF | TGTGCCAGCAGAGATTACGTGAACACTGAAGCTTTCTTT
TRBJ2-2 | NA | few | TRBV6-2/TRBV6-3 | CASSYSVSPATGELFF | TGTGCCAGCAGTTACTCAGTCAGCCCGGCCACCGGGGAGCTGTTTTTT
TRBJ1-5 | TRBD1 | few | TRBV28 | CASSPGGQAGNQPQHF | TGTGCCAGCAGTCCAGGGGGCCAAGCAGGCAATCAGCCCCAGCATTTT
TRBJ2-3 | TRBD2 | once | TRBV10-3 | CAISGGLAGDRDTQYF | TGTGCCATCAGTGGGGGACTAGCGGGAGACCGGGATACGCAGTATTTT
TRBJ1-4 | NA | NA | TRBV20-1 | CSASFEKLFF | TGCAGTGCTAGTTTTGAAAAACTGTTTTTT
TRBJ2-7 | NA | many | TRBV20-1 | CSARIAQFYEQYF | TGCAGTGCTAGAATAGCGCAATTCTACGAGCAGTACTTC
TRBJ1-4 | NA | NA | TRBV4-1 | CASSQGADFNEKLFF | TGCGCCAGCAGCCAAGGAGCAGATTTTAATGAAAAACTGTTTTTT
TRBJ2-7 | NA | NA | TRBV28 | CAISPGSTWVYYEQYF | TGTGCCATTTCGCCCGGATCCACATGGGTCTACTACGAGCAGTACTTC
TRBJ2-7 | NA | few | TRBV11-2 | CASSPRQTYEQYF | TGTGCCAGCAGCCCCCGACAGACCTACGAGCAGTACTTC
TRBJ2-1 | NA | NA | TRBV7-2 | CASSLAQTVWNEQFF | TGTGCCAGCAGCTTAGCCCAGACAGTGTGGAATGAGCAGTTCTTC
TRBJ2-1 | NA | few | TRBV5-1 | CAGSFLAYEQFF | TGCGCCGGCAGTTTCCTAGCGTATGAGCAGTTCTTC
TRBJ2-1 | NA | NA | TRBV5-1 | CASSAGRSDNEQFF | TGCGCCAGCAGCGCAGGAAGGTCGGACAATGAGCAGTTCTTC
TRBJ2-7 | NA | few | TRBV7-9 | CASSLEFGGIYEQYF | TGTGCCAGCAGCTTAGAGTTCGGCGGGATCTACGAGCAGTACTTC
TRBJ1-2 | NA | few | TRBV3-1 | CASSGLGTGFWYTF | TGTGCCAGCAGCGGCTTGGGCACCGGATTTTGGTACACCTTC
TRBJ2-5 | TRBD1 | NA | TRBV7-2 | CASSLAGTGWETQYF | TGTGCCAGCAGCTTAGCCGGGACAGGGTGGGAGACCCAGTACTTC
TRBJ2-5 | NA | few | TRBV5-4 | CASSFRHQQETQYF | TGTGCCAGCAGCTTTCGACACCAACAAGAGACCCAGTACTTC
TRBJ1-2 | TRBD1 | few | TRBV29-1 | CSVEGGQGASGYTF | TGCAGCGTTGAAGGGGGACAGGGTGCGAGCGGCTACACCTTC
TRBJ1-2 | TRBD1 | few | TRBV20-1 | CSARDRRTGGYIYGYTF | TGCAGTGCTAGAGATAGGAGGACAGGGGGCTATATCTATGGCTACACCTTC
TRBJ1-5 | NA | NA | TRBV12-3/TRBV12-4 | CASRTGGSNQPQHF | TGTGCCAGCAGGACAGGTGGAAGCAATCAGCCCCAGCATTTT
TRBJ1-3 | TRBD1 | few | TRBV29-1 | CSAKDRAAGNTIYF | TGCAGCGCTAAGGACAGGGCAGCTGGAAACACCATATATTTT
TRBJ2-4 | TRBD2 | once | TRBV5-4 | CASSLESAGEAKNIQYF | TGTGCCAGCAGCTTGGAGAGTGCGGGGGAGGCCAAAAACATTCAGTACTTC
TRBJ2-7 | NA | NA | TRBV29-1 | CSAGDGAYEQYF | TGCAGCGCCGGCGACGGAGCCTACGAGCAGTACTTC
TRBJ1-5 | NA | few | TRBV28 | CASSYRARNQPQHF | TGTGCCAGCAGTTATCGGGCCCGCAATCAGCCCCAGCATTTT
TRBJ2-5 | NA | NA | TRBV7-2 | CASSRRMGGPGTQYF | TGTGCCAGCAGCCGCCGAATGGGGGGCCCTGGGACCCAGTACTTC
TRBJ2-3 | TRBD2 | NA | TRBV12-3/TRBV12-4 | CASRAGADTQYF | TGTGCCAGCAGAGCGGGAGCCGATACGCAGTATTTT
TRBJ2-4 | NA | NA | TRBV3-1 | CASSQMGPRNIQYF | TGTGCCAGCAGCCAAATGGGACCCCGGAACATTCAGTACTTC
TRBJ2-3 | TRBD2 | few | TRBV12-3/TRBV12-4 | CASSFLAGADTQYF | TGTGCCAGCAGTTTTCTCGCGGGAGCAGATACGCAGTATTTT
TRBJ2-7 | NA | few | TRBV7-9 | CAVQLSYEQYF | TGTGCCGTACAGTTATCCTACGAGCAGTACTTC
TRBJ2-5 | NA | many | TRBV12-3/TRBV12-4 | CASSLFVETQYF | TGTGCCAGCAGTTTATTTGTTGAGACCCAGTACTTC
TRBJ2-7 | TRBD1 | NA | TRBV4-3 | CASRYGTGDLYEQYF | TGCGCCAGCAGATACGGGACAGGGGACCTCTACGAGCAGTACTTC
TRBJ2-5 | TRBD2 | NA | TRBV15 | CATSSEPGLAGAQYF | TGTGCCACCAGTAGCGAACCGGGACTAGCGGGGGCCCAGTACTTC
TRBJ1-2 | TRBD1 | NA | TRBV6-6 | CASRRTGVDGYTF | TGTGCCAGCCGAAGGACAGGGGTAGATGGCTACACCTTC
TRBJ2-5 | NA | few | TRBV12-3/TRBV12-4 | CASSIHRMETQYF | TGTGCCAGCAGCATACACCGAATGGAGACCCAGTACTTC
TRBJ2-5 | TRBD2 | many | TRBV18 | CASSPLAGGGETQYF | TGTGCCAGCTCACCACTAGCGGGAGGTGGAGAGACCCAGTACTTC
TRBJ2-7 | NA | NA | TRBV20-1 | CSAGPREPYEQYF | TGCAGTGCTGGCCCACGAGAGCCCTACGAGCAGTACTTC
TRBJ2-7 | NA | NA | TRBV7-2 | CASARGASGTYEQYF | TGTGCCAGCGCCCGGGGGGCTAGCGGAACCTACGAGCAGTACTTC
TRBJ1-4 | NA | few | TRBV5-1 | CASSRGIGAEKLFF | TGCGCCAGCAGCCGGGGCATTGGGGCTGAAAAACTGTTTTTT
TRBJ2-3 | NA | few | TRBV28 | CASSPARGRAKTDTQYF | TGTGCCAGCAGCCCTGCCCGGGGCAGGGCGAAGACAGATACGCAGTATTTT
TRBJ1-4 | NA | NA | TRBV28 | CASSFQAPVVSGLFF | TGTGCCAGCAGTTTCCAAGCCCCGGTAGTCTCAGGACTGTTTTTT
TRBJ2-5 | NA | few | TRBV11-2 | CASSLYRAQETQYF | TGTGCCAGCAGCCTTTACAGGGCCCAAGAGACCCAGTACTTC
TRBJ1-5 | NA | NA | TRBV12-3/TRBV12-4 | CASSFPGANQPQHF | TGTGCCAGCAGTTTTCCGGGGGCCAATCAGCCCCAGCATTTT
TRBJ1-5 | NA | few | TRBV4-1 | CASSKKNSNQPRHF | TGCGCCAGCAGCAAAAAAAATAGCAATCAGCCCCGGCATTTT
TRBJ2-5 | NA | few | TRBV7-9 | CASSSGKFPLYQETQYF | TGTGCCAGCAGCTCCGGGAAGTTCCCTCTCTACCAAGAGACCCAGTACTTC
TRBJ2-7 | TRBD2 | NA | TRBV4-3 | CASSQDLTSGNSYEQYF | TGCGCCAGCAGCCAAGACCTGACTAGCGGAAATTCCTACGAGCAGTACTTC
TRBJ1-6 | NA | many | TRBV7-3 | CASSLTGGDSPLHF | TGTGCCAGCAGCTTAACGGGGGGGGATTCACCCCTCCACTTT
TRBJ2-5 | TRBD2 | NA | TRBV28 | CASSLGLSREGTQYF | TGTGCCAGCAGTTTGGGTTTGAGCAGGGAGGGGACCCAGTACTTC
TRBJ2-5 | NA | NA | TRBV5-1 | CASSGPVQETQYF | TGCGCCAGCAGCGGACCAGTACAAGAGACCCAGTACTTC
TRBJ2-1 | NA | few | TRBV6-6 | CASNPSDEFHNEQFF | TGTGCCAGCAACCCCAGCGATGAGTTCCACAATGAGCAGTTCTTC